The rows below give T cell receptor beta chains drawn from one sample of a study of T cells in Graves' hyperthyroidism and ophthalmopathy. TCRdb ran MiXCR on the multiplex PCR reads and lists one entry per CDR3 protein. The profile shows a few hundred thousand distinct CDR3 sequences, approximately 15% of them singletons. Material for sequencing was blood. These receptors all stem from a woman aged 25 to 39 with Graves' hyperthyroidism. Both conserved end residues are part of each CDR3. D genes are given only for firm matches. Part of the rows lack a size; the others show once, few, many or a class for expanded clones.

CDR3 protein: CAWSVAGLYNEQFF
CDR3 DNA: TGTGCCTGGAGTGTAGCAGGACTGTACAATGAGCAGTTCTTC
J gene: TRBJ2-1
V gene: TRBV30
clone size: many
D gene: -

CDR3 protein: CASSFVTGAQETQYF
CDR3 DNA: TGTGCCAGCAGCTTCGTGACAGGGGCCCAAGAGACCCAGTACTTC
J gene: TRBJ2-5
V gene: TRBV5-6
clone size: -
D gene: TRBD1

CDR3 protein: CASRPQRMSYEQYF
CDR3 DNA: TGTGCCAGCCGGCCTCAGAGGATGTCCTACGAGCAGTACTTC
J gene: TRBJ2-7
V gene: TRBV12-3/TRBV12-4
clone size: -
D gene: -

CDR3 protein: CATSRDKGTGYEQYF
CDR3 DNA: TGTGCCACCAGCAGAGATAAAGGGACAGGCTACGAGCAGTACTTC
J gene: TRBJ2-7
V gene: TRBV15
clone size: -
D gene: TRBD1

CDR3 protein: CASSADRDTGELFF
CDR3 DNA: TGTGCCAGCAGCGCCGACAGGGACACCGGGGAGCTGTTTTTT
J gene: TRBJ2-2
V gene: TRBV7-9
clone size: few
D gene: TRBD1

CDR3 protein: CATTSGRDNTDTQYF
CDR3 DNA: TGTGCCACCACTAGCGGGAGAGATAACACAGATACGCAGTATTTT
J gene: TRBJ2-3
V gene: TRBV28
clone size: many
D gene: TRBD2

CDR3 protein: CSADPPGDSPLHF
CDR3 DNA: TGCAGTGCAGATCCCCCCGGGGATTCACCCCTCCACTTT
J gene: TRBJ1-6
V gene: TRBV20-1
clone size: -
D gene: -

CDR3 protein: CASSSRPAGGRNYGYTF
CDR3 DNA: TGTGCCAGCAGCTCGAGGCCCGCAGGGGGCCGGAACTATGGCTACACCTTC
J gene: TRBJ1-2
V gene: TRBV7-2
clone size: many
D gene: TRBD1

CDR3 protein: CAQPGVDYEQYF
CDR3 DNA: TGTGCTCAACCGGGGGTAGACTACGAGCAGTACTTC
J gene: TRBJ2-7
V gene: TRBV19
clone size: -
D gene: -

CDR3 protein: CASSNRAEQFF
CDR3 DNA: TGTGCCAGCAGTAACAGGGCTGAGCAGTTCTTC
J gene: TRBJ2-1
V gene: TRBV6-1
clone size: -
D gene: -

CDR3 protein: CASSLGLAGHDGEQYF
CDR3 DNA: TGTGCCAGCAGCTTGGGACTAGCGGGGCACGACGGCGAGCAGTACTTC
J gene: TRBJ2-7
V gene: TRBV28
clone size: many
D gene: TRBD2

CDR3 protein: CASSPGTSGSPDTQYF
CDR3 DNA: TGTGCCAGCAGTCCCGGGACTAGCGGGAGTCCAGATACGCAGTATTTT
J gene: TRBJ2-3
V gene: TRBV12-3/TRBV12-4
clone size: many
D gene: TRBD2

CDR3 protein: CASSQDSASGETQYF
CDR3 DNA: TGTGCCAGCAGCCAAGATTCGGCATCGGGGGAGACCCAGTACTTC
J gene: TRBJ2-5
V gene: TRBV4-2
clone size: few
D gene: -

CDR3 protein: CASREASGNTIYF
CDR3 DNA: TGTGCCAGCAGGGAGGCCTCTGGAAACACCATATATTTT
J gene: TRBJ1-3
V gene: TRBV7-9
clone size: -
D gene: -

CDR3 protein: CASRTREGRSPLHF
CDR3 DNA: TGTGCCAGCAGGACCCGTGAGGGGAGGTCACCCCTCCACTTT
J gene: TRBJ1-6
V gene: TRBV12-3/TRBV12-4
clone size: many
D gene: -

CDR3 protein: CATSDPLDRGGAPGANVLTF
CDR3 DNA: TGTGCCACCAGTGACCCCTTGGACAGGGGGGGTGCCCCTGGGGCCAACGTCCTGACTTTC
J gene: TRBJ2-6
V gene: TRBV24-1
clone size: few
D gene: TRBD1

CDR3 protein: CASSRGANTEAFF
CDR3 DNA: TGTGCCAGCAGCCGTGGGGCGAACACTGAAGCTTTCTTT
J gene: TRBJ1-1
V gene: TRBV3-1
clone size: many
D gene: -

CDR3 protein: CASSFRQGSYNEQFF
CDR3 DNA: TGTGCCAGCAGTTTTCGACAGGGTTCCTACAATGAGCAGTTCTTC
J gene: TRBJ2-1
V gene: TRBV6-1
clone size: -
D gene: TRBD1

CDR3 protein: CASSPNAHGTSSNTIYF
CDR3 DNA: TGTGCCAGCTCACCAAATGCTCACGGGACCTCATCGAACACCATATATTTT
J gene: TRBJ1-3
V gene: TRBV18
clone size: few
D gene: -

CDR3 protein: CSASGDTQYF
CDR3 DNA: TGCAGTGCTAGTGGGGATACGCAGTATTTT
J gene: TRBJ2-3
V gene: TRBV20-1
clone size: many
D gene: -

CDR3 protein: CASLGTGLDEQFF
CDR3 DNA: TGTGCCAGCTTAGGGACAGGTTTGGATGAGCAGTTCTTC
J gene: TRBJ2-1
V gene: TRBV5-5
clone size: many
D gene: TRBD1

CDR3 protein: CASSRTGGYGYTF
CDR3 DNA: TGTGCCAGCAGCCGGACAGGGGGCTATGGCTACACCTTC
J gene: TRBJ1-2
V gene: TRBV12-3/TRBV12-4
clone size: -
D gene: TRBD1

CDR3 protein: CASLGLAGGTLTDTQYF
CDR3 DNA: TGTGCCAGCCTGGGACTAGCGGGAGGAACGCTCACAGATACGCAGTATTTT
J gene: TRBJ2-3
V gene: TRBV27
clone size: -
D gene: TRBD2

CDR3 protein: CASSYVTGNAGNTIYF
CDR3 DNA: TGTGCCAGCAGTTACGTGACAGGGAACGCTGGAAACACCATATATTTT
J gene: TRBJ1-3
V gene: TRBV6-5
clone size: few
D gene: TRBD1

CDR3 protein: CASSYSGQLNTEAFF
CDR3 DNA: TGTGCCAGCAGTTACTCGGGGCAGCTGAACACTGAAGCTTTCTTT
J gene: TRBJ1-1
V gene: TRBV6-2/TRBV6-3
clone size: many
D gene: -

CDR3 protein: CASSLVGPGQPTSMKQFF
CDR3 DNA: TGTGCCAGCAGCTTAGTCGGTCCAGGACAGCCGACGTCAATGAAGCAGTTCTTC
J gene: TRBJ2-1
V gene: TRBV11-2
clone size: -
D gene: -

CDR3 protein: CASSAASGVLIQYF
CDR3 DNA: TGTGCCAGCAGCGCGGCCTCGGGAGTGCTCATTCAGTACTTC
J gene: TRBJ2-4
V gene: TRBV11-2
clone size: many
D gene: -

CDR3 protein: CAWSWPGAHQPQHF
CDR3 DNA: TGTGCCTGGAGTTGGCCCGGGGCACATCAGCCCCAGCATTTT
J gene: TRBJ1-5
V gene: TRBV30
clone size: few
D gene: -

CDR3 protein: CASSLTPSLGQNTDTQYF
CDR3 DNA: TGTGCCAGCAGCCTGACCCCATCCCTGGGACAGAACACAGATACGCAGTATTTT
J gene: TRBJ2-3
V gene: TRBV28
clone size: many
D gene: TRBD1

CDR3 protein: CASRRMGTAGTEAFF
CDR3 DNA: TGTGCCAGCAGGAGAATGGGGACGGCGGGCACTGAAGCTTTCTTT
J gene: TRBJ1-1
V gene: TRBV2
clone size: many
D gene: -

CDR3 protein: CASSRDRDSGANVLTF
CDR3 DNA: TGTGCCAGCAGCCGGGACAGGGACTCTGGGGCCAACGTCCTGACTTTC
J gene: TRBJ2-6
V gene: TRBV2
clone size: many
D gene: TRBD1

CDR3 protein: CASSYLGTRYEQYF
CDR3 DNA: TGCGCCAGCAGCTACTTAGGGACTAGATACGAGCAGTACTTC
J gene: TRBJ2-7
V gene: TRBV5-1
clone size: many
D gene: TRBD2

CDR3 protein: CASSNEEHNEQFF
CDR3 DNA: TGTGCCAGCAGCAACGAGGAACACAATGAGCAGTTCTTC
J gene: TRBJ2-1
V gene: TRBV7-9
clone size: many
D gene: -

CDR3 protein: CSVPSGSTGNEQFF
CDR3 DNA: TGCAGCGTCCCGTCGGGCTCGACAGGCAATGAGCAGTTCTTC
J gene: TRBJ2-1
V gene: TRBV29-1
clone size: few
D gene: -

CDR3 protein: CASSWTGEANEKLFF
CDR3 DNA: TGCGCCAGCAGCTGGACAGGGGAGGCTAATGAAAAACTGTTTTTT
J gene: TRBJ1-4
V gene: TRBV5-1
clone size: -
D gene: TRBD1

CDR3 protein: CAISEPGLVVTGEQFF
CDR3 DNA: TGTGCCATCAGTGAGCCTGGACTAGTAGTAACGGGTGAGCAGTTCTTC
J gene: TRBJ2-1
V gene: TRBV10-1
clone size: -
D gene: TRBD2

CDR3 protein: CASSQWTGLSNYGYTF
CDR3 DNA: TGTGCCAGCAGCCAGTGGACAGGGTTGTCTAACTATGGCTACACCTTC
J gene: TRBJ1-2
V gene: TRBV14
clone size: few
D gene: TRBD1

CDR3 protein: CASSAGALYGYTF
CDR3 DNA: TGTGCCAGCAGTGCGGGGGCTTTATATGGCTACACCTTC
J gene: TRBJ1-2
V gene: TRBV25-1
clone size: -
D gene: -

CDR3 protein: CASSRYSPNEQFF
CDR3 DNA: TGTGCCAGCAGCCGATACTCGCCCAATGAGCAGTTCTTC
J gene: TRBJ2-1
V gene: TRBV14
clone size: many
D gene: -

CDR3 protein: CASSEFTDFEQYF
CDR3 DNA: TGTGCCAGCAGTGAATTCACTGATTTCGAGCAGTACTTC
J gene: TRBJ2-7
V gene: TRBV6-1
clone size: few
D gene: -

CDR3 protein: CASSLLTSGASEQFF
CDR3 DNA: TGTGCCAGCAGCTTATTGACTAGCGGAGCTAGTGAGCAGTTCTTC
J gene: TRBJ2-1
V gene: TRBV7-9
clone size: few
D gene: TRBD2

CDR3 protein: CASSLPGGNTIYF
CDR3 DNA: TGTGCCAGCAGTTTACCGGGGGGAAACACCATATATTTT
J gene: TRBJ1-3
V gene: TRBV12-3/TRBV12-4
clone size: few
D gene: -

CDR3 protein: CASSRGLAYNEQFF
CDR3 DNA: TGTGCCAGCAGCCGTGGACTAGCTTACAATGAGCAGTTCTTC
J gene: TRBJ2-1
V gene: TRBV11-2
clone size: many
D gene: TRBD2

CDR3 protein: CSASSKQGLQPQHF
CDR3 DNA: TGCAGTGCTAGTTCGAAGCAGGGGCTTCAGCCCCAGCATTTT
J gene: TRBJ1-5
V gene: TRBV20-1
clone size: -
D gene: -

CDR3 protein: CASSQASSWTTAEAFF
CDR3 DNA: TGTGCCAGCAGCCAAGCCTCCTCCTGGACGACCGCTGAAGCTTTCTTT
J gene: TRBJ1-1
V gene: TRBV3-1
clone size: many
D gene: -

CDR3 protein: CASSFFFASQETQYF
CDR3 DNA: TGTGCCAGCAGTTTTTTTTTCGCGTCTCAAGAGACCCAGTACTTC
J gene: TRBJ2-5
V gene: TRBV28
clone size: many
D gene: -